The 6 T cell receptor beta chains given below trace back to one sample, sequenced in a study of STAT5B mutations in CD4+ large granular lymphocyte leukemia (dated by TCRdb to between 2021 and 2024). Preparation of the library involved the immunoSEQ multiplex PCR assay. TCRdb retrieved this table from immuneACCESS and kept in-frame rearrangements only. Not all clones are present; in checked studies, unresolved V genes account for under half, and no reason is known for the remainder. This sample is represented by more than 25,000 clones; 65% to 80% of them were singletons. Jointly, the top ten make up around 1% of the sample. Sample: CD4+ T cells from blood buffy coats. The receptors were gathered from a human donor in good health.

The V and J genes are TRBV30 and TRBJ2-2; possible D gene TRBD2, 7 bases. In germline, CDR1 is GTSNPN, CDR2 SVGIG (reference sequence). The CDR3 sequence is 15 residues long. The V end was cut by 5 bases, the J end by 0 bases, with 13 bases between. The CDR3 protein is CAWSGGATNTGELFF. In DNA, the CDR3 is TGTGCCTGGTCTGGGGGGGCCACGAACACCGGGGAGCTGTTTTTT.

The V and J genes are TRBV5-1 and TRBJ1-2; the match to TRBD1 covers 11 bases. CDR1 is SGHRS, CDR2 YFSETQ, per germline. The ends lost 0 bases at V and 4 bases at J; junction bases unmatched: 11. This CDR3 comprises 18 residues. As DNA, the CDR3 is TGCGCCAGCAGCTTGGCCTCCGGACAGGGGGCGCTTGGCTATGGCTACACCTTC. It specifies CASSLASGQGALGYGYTF.

This chain joins TRBV11-2 and TRBJ2-7; the D is unclear. The V end lost 5 bases, the J end lost 2 bases, and 10 bases lay between the germline ends. The CDR3 is made up of 13 amino acids. Germline CDR1 reads SGHAT; CDR2 reads FQNNGV. The CDR3 DNA reads TGTGCCAGCAGCCCAGACTTAGCCTACGAGCAGTACGTC. It translates to CASSPDLAYEQYV.

The chain is built from TRBV30 and TRBJ2-7; TRBD1 or TRBD2 may be the D gene (5 bases each). In germline, CDR1 is GTSNPN, CDR2 SVGIG (reference sequence). The CDR3 runs 15 residues. Trimming shortened V by 4 bases and J by 0 bases, and 16 bases separated the two germline ends. As DNA, the CDR3 is TGTGCCTGGACACAAAGGGGACGGAGCTCCTACGAGCAGTACTTC. It translates to CAWTQRGRSSYEQYF.

The V gene is TRBV7-8, the J gene TRBJ1-5; D uncertain. Germline V gene sequence: CDR1 SGHVS, CDR2 FQNEAQ. Trimming shortened V by 6 bases and J by 0 bases, and 9 bases separated the two germline ends. The CDR3 sequence is 14 residues long. The CDR3, as DNA: TGTGCCAGCAGAGAGGAAAATAGCAATCAGCCCCAGCATTTT. The encoded protein is CASREENSNQPQHF.

V gene TRBV6-6 combines with J gene TRBJ1-2, with D maybe TRBD1 (5 bases). CDR1 is MNHNY and CDR2 is SVGAGI in the germline V gene (reference sequence). The CDR3 loop spans 15 amino acids. Between the trimmed V and J ends, which lost 0 bases and 4 bases, there was a span of 12 bases. CDR3 in DNA: TGTGCCAGCAGTTACTCAGGGGACGCGGGCTATGGCTACACCTTC. Encoded protein: CASSYSGDAGYGYTF.